This T cell receptor beta chain was sequenced during a study of blood T cell repertoires in COVID-19 (dated by TCRdb to about 2020). Regarding the complete study: Collaborator samples came from the United States, Italy and Spain and covered acute and convalescent phases of COVID-19. Where HLA class I and class II types were available, the types were taken from metadata supplied by the sample provider, not from assay-based typing. The sample metadata nearly always contained a de-identified subject ID, COVID-19 status, age in years and sex. Samples came from the ongoing ImmuneRACE study (first 160 participants) plus 1,254 subjects from 6 global collaborators. The repertoires were released in a freely available public database meant as a resource for research on the immune response to SARS-CoV-2. Deeply sampled blood TCRbeta repertoires from subjects exposed to, actively infected with, or recovered from COVID-19 were included in the dataset. The prospective study material was composed of cDNA or gDNA derived from T cells, B-cell-depleted T cells, or PBMCs. Study-wide findings and limitations: How much clinical and demographic metadata was included differed by source and by participant, and the metadata was provided uncurated.

V and J lose 3 bases and 5 bases, and a span of 12 bases separates them. CDR1 and CDR2, per the germline V gene, are KGHDR and SFDVKD. The CDR3, cysteine through phenylalanine, is 15 amino acids long. Only the CDR3 portion is preserved as DNA: 45 bases, with reading frame beginning at the first base. In the prospective study, participants were about 18 to 95 years old, resided in fewer than 25 geographic areas of the United States, and were enrolled through a virtual design. In the prospective study, participants were assigned to cohorts based on the clinical history participants reported in a screening survey and a study questionnaire. Mobile phlebotomists in the prospective study collected whole blood, serum and a nasopharyngeal or oropharyngeal swab from every participant. Participants in the prospective study had the option to provide additional blood draws and questionnaires over an approximately 2-month period. Before DNA extraction, prospective study blood samples were shipped either frozen or at room temperature.

TCRbeta CDR3 regions were amplified from genomic DNA using the immunoSEQ Assay, a bias-controlled multiplex PCR. Processing in the source paper ran as follows. The number of nucleated cells in each sample was estimated from the amplification of reference gene primers within the assay. Sequence reads were collapsed and filtered to measure the absolute abundance of every unique TCRbeta CDR3 rearrangement. For each sample, productive Simpson clonality was calculated by taking the square root of Simpson's diversity index across productive rearrangements. The source is immuneACCESS, and TCRdb retained only in-frame sequences with V and J called. Part of the clones is not carried over; for the studies checked, unresolved V genes explain less than half of this, and the remainder is unexplained. Clone size and V and J calls were adopted from that table, with D and trimming inferred from the DNA. For this sample the table gives about 220,000 clones, of which just under 85% were detected only once. The ten most abundant clones make up 1.3% of the sample.

This clone occurred a few times. This receptor's antigen is unknown. No base qualities exist here, and no much larger clone lies one base off it. The receptor chain draws on TRBV24-1 and TRBJ2-2, with a tentative D gene TRBD2 over 5 matching bases. Sequencing input: PBMCs or T cells enriched from blood (not recorded which). This receptor was taken from a woman aged 40 to 55 with acute COVID-19. The DNA sequence is TGTGCCACCAGTGATGCCCGGACTGAGACCGGGGAGCTGTTTTTT. The encoded protein is CATSDARTETGELFF.